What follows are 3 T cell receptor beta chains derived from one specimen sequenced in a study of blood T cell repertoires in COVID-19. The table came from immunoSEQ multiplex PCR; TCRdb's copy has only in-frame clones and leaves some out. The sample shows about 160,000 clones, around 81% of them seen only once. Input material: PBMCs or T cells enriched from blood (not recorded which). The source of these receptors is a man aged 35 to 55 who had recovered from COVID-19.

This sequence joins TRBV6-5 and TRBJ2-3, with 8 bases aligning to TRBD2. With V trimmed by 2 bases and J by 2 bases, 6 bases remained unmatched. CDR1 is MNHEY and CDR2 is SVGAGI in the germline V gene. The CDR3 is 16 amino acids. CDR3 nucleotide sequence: TGTGCCAGCAGTTACGTTCCAGCGGGGGTCACAGATACGCAGTATTTT. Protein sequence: CASSYVPAGVTDTQYF.

CDR3 in DNA: TGTGCCAGCAGCCGCGGGGGCTACTACTCTGGAAACACCATATATTTT. It yields the protein CASSRGGYYSGNTIYF. The V call is TRBV5-6, the J call TRBJ1-3; D possibly corresponds to TRBD1 (6 bases). Germline CDR1 SGHDT, CDR2 YYEEEE. Trimming removed 4 bases from V and 0 bases from J, with 14 bases in between. The length of the CDR3 is 16 residues.

The CDR3 spells CASRSGDF. For the CDR3, the DNA is TGTGCAAGTCGCTCGGGGGATTTT. This sequence joins TRBV12-2 and TRBJ1-4. TRBV12-2 is labeled a pseudogene. There are 8 residues in the CDR3.